This entry is about one T cell receptor (beta chain). The data belong to a study of blood T cell repertoires in COVID-19. The CDR3 extends over 14 amino acids. Trimming cost V 0 bases and J 0 bases, with 7 bases left between them. In germline, CDR1 is SGDLS, CDR2 YYNGEE. In the authors' workflow: Amplifying reference gene primers gave estimates of nucleated cell counts. Produced via immunoSEQ multiplex PCR; TCRdb's table is partial and in-frame only. V and J calls and clone size come straight from that table; D and trimming were deduced from the DNA. The sample includes around 200,000 clones, 70% to 90% of them seen just once.

The source is a woman aged 18 to 35 who had recovered from COVID-19. This chain connects TRBV9 to TRBJ2-7, with D unclear. Specimen: peripheral blood. As DNA, the CDR3 is TGTGCCAGCAGCGTAGACTACCGCTCCTACGAGCAGTACTTC. It is translated as CASSVDYRSYEQYF.